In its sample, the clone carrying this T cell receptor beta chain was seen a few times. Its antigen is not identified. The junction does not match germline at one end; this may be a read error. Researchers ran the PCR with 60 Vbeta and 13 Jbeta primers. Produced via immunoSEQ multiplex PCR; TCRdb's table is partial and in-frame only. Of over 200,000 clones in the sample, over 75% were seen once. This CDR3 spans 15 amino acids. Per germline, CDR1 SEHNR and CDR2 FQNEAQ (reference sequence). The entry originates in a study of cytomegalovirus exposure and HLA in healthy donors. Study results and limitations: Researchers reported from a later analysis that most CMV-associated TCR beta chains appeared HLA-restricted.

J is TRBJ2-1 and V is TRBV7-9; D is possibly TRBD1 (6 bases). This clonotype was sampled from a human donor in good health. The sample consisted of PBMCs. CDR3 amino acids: CSSSFLQTGINEQFF. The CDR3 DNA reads TGTTCCAGCAGCTTTCTCCAGACAGGAATCAATGAGCAGTTCTTC.